This TCR beta chain was observed in a study of T cell changes during pregnancy in multiple sclerosis. Produced via immunoSEQ multiplex PCR; TCRdb's table is partial and in-frame only. The sample carries around 40,000 clones, more than 85% recorded once. The germline V gene encodes CDR1 MNHNS and CDR2 SASEGT. Trimming removed 7 bases from V and 4 bases from J; junction bases left unmatched: 8. The CDR3 is 14 residues long. V is TRBV6-1 and J is TRBJ1-1; TRBD1 matches at 8 bases. Material: CD8+ T cells from peripheral blood mononuclear cells, obtained in the third trimester of pregnancy. The TCR originated in a female donor with multiple sclerosis, enrolled in a pregnancy study. The CDR3 sequence is CASTPTGEGTEAFF. DNA for the CDR3: TGTGCCAGCACCCCGACAGGGGAGGGCACTGAAGCTTTCTTT.